This T cell receptor (beta chain) was recorded in a study of T cell responses to AZD1222 COVID-19 vaccine. About the research overall: Analysis merged second doses at about 4 or about 12 weeks.

The study, taken as a whole, reports: It should be noted that donors were predominantly white British and more often female, and clonal diversity was possibly underestimated. At study baseline, merely six AZD1222 recipients were seropositive.

V dropped 7 bases and J dropped 1 base, with 10 bases sitting between them. CDR3 length equals 14 residues. Germline CDR1 is SNHLY and CDR2 is FYNNEI. The protocol was immunoSEQ multiplex PCR, while the TCRdb copy is restricted to in-frame clones and leaves out a portion. The sample gives some 130,000 clones, 70% to 90% of which show up once; 1.9% is in the top ten. A remark on this clone: Its matching antigen is unknown.

The source was peripheral blood, collected on day 0 of AZD1222 vaccination. The chain recombines TRBV2 with TRBJ2-2; tentative D call: TRBD1 (6 bases). This sequence was found in an adult in good health. This chain's CDR3 is CASIRGGNTGELFF. The CDR3 bases are TGTGCCAGCATCCGAGGGGGGAACACCGGGGAGCTGTTTTTT.